The 31 T cell receptor beta chains in this list originate from one sample, sequenced in a study of shared clonotypes between healthy human individuals. Using immunoSEQ multiplex PCR, the repertoire was profiled, and TCRdb retains in-frame clones only, with some absent. The top ten hold more than 0.1% of the sample, which has approximately 2.4 million clones, approximately 94% seen once. Material for sequencing was naive CD4+ T cells sorted from blood. Subset meaning: CD45RA+ positively selected. These receptors all come from a man between 18 and 29 years old in good health.

The chain joins TRBV11-2 to TRBJ1-5; tentatively, D is TRBD1 (6 bases). The length of the CDR3 is 15 residues. Germline V gene lookup returns CDR1 SGHAT and CDR2 FQNNGV. The V end lost 5 bases, the J end lost 2 bases, and 13 bases lay between the germline ends. As DNA, the CDR3 is TGTGCCAGCAGCGTACAGGGAGGCGGCAATCAGCCCCAGCATTTT. Residues: CASSVQGGGNQPQHF.

The V gene is TRBV5-6, the J gene TRBJ2-5; possibly TRBD1 for D (6 bases). Germline loops: CDR1 SGHDT, CDR2 YYEEEE. CDR3 length: 18 amino acids. Trimming pared 2 bases from V and 2 bases from J, leaving 22 bases between. The CDR3 DNA sequence: TGTGCCAGCAGCTTTGGGCCTGGAGACAGGTGGGTTCAAGAGACCCAGTACTTC. It translates to CASSFGPGDRWVQETQYF.

The J gene is TRBJ2-7, the V gene TRBV2, with D unresolved. This CDR3 is 13 amino acids long. Trimming pared 5 bases from V and 2 bases from J, leaving 10 bases between. Germline assignment: CDR1 SNHLY and CDR2 FYNNEI. CDR3 sequence: CASSSGRAYEQYF. CDR3 DNA sequence: TGTGCCAGCAGTTCCGGACGAGCCTACGAGCAGTACTTC. Supplemented by reference TRBV2 and TRBJ2-7, the full variable domain reads EPEVTQTPSHQVTQMGQEVILRCVPISNHLYFYWYRQILGQKVEFLVSFYNNEISEKSEIFDDQFSVERPDGSNFTLKIRSTKLEDSAMYFCASSSGRAYEQYFGPGTRLTVT.

The chain employs TRBV2 and TRBJ2-5; D perhaps matches TRBD2 (5 bases). CDR3 length: 13 amino acids. Germline assignment: CDR1 SNHLY and CDR2 FYNNEI. Trimming removed 5 bases from V and 5 bases from J, with 12 bases in between. The CDR3 coding sequence is TGTGCCAGCAGTCGGACTCTGTTGGAGACCCAGTACTTC. It codes for CASSRTLLETQYF.

The chain joins TRBV9 to TRBJ2-7, with D perhaps matching TRBD1 or TRBD2 (6 bases each). The V end lost 3 bases, the J end lost 2 bases, and 18 bases lay between the germline ends. The CDR3 loop spans 16 amino acids. Germline CDR1 SGDLS, CDR2 YYNGEE. The CDR3, as DNA: TGTGCCAGCAGCGAGGGGGGCAGGGCCCTAACCTACGAGCAGTACTTC. It translates to CASSEGGRALTYEQYF.

This chain connects TRBV19 to TRBJ2-1; maybe TRBD2 (6 bases). The CDR3 consists of 15 residues. Trimming left V 6 bases short and J 2 bases short, with 14 bases between. Looked up from germline, CDR1 is LNHDA and CDR2 is SQIVND (reference sequence). The CDR3 DNA sequence: TGTGCCAGTAGGTCGGGACTCCTAACCTACAATGAGCAGTTCTTC. This codes for CASRSGLLTYNEQFF.

This chain connects TRBV2 to TRBJ2-1, with TRBD1 as a possible D gene (5 bases). Germline CDR1 SNHLY, CDR2 FYNNEI. V lost 2 bases and J lost 5, with 7 bases in between. The CDR3 loop spans 13 amino acids. The CDR3 sequence is CASSESRDNEQFF. The CDR3 bases are TGTGCCAGCAGTGAAAGCAGGGACAATGAGCAGTTCTTC.

V is TRBV6-6 and J is TRBJ1-5, with TRBD1 as a possible D gene (5 bases). V lost 2 bases and J lost 12, with 11 bases in between. CDR3 size: 12 residues. The germline V gene encodes CDR1 MNHNY and CDR2 SVGAGI (reference sequence). CDR3 coding DNA: TGTGCCAGCAGTTACCTGATCGACAGCCAGCATTTT. Its translation is CASSYLIDSQHF.

The gene calls are TRBV5-4 and TRBJ2-5; D possibly uses TRBD1 or TRBD2 (6 bases each). The ends were cut back, 4 bases at V and 4 bases at J, with 20 bases in the middle. The germline CDR1 and CDR2 sequences are SGHNT and YYREEE (reference sequence). This CDR3 is built from 16 residues. The CDR3 sequence: CASSPPGVQGLETQYF. CDR3 DNA sequence: TGTGCCAGCAGCCCTCCGGGAGTACAGGGACTAGAGACCCAGTACTTC.

The V call is TRBV7-2, the J call TRBJ1-2, with D possibly TRBD1 on 6 matching bases. Trimming shortened V by 1 base and J by 5 bases, and 14 bases separated the two germline ends. The CDR3 extends over 15 amino acids. Germline CDR1 is SGHTA and CDR2 is FQGNSA. This chain's CDR3 is CASSLEVQGPYGYTF. The CDR3 nucleotides are TGTGCCAGCAGCTTAGAGGTCCAGGGGCCATATGGCTACACCTTC. Using reference TRBV7-2 and TRBJ1-2 for the parts outside the CDR3, the full variable domain is GAGVSQSPSNKVTEKGKDVELRCDPISGHTALYWYRQSLGQGLEFLIYFQGNSAPDKSGLPSDRFSAERTGGSVSTLTIQRTQQEDSAVYLCASSLEVQGPYGYTFGSGTRLTVV.

The chain recombines TRBV10-1 with TRBJ1-5; TRBD1 is a possible D gene (5 bases). Germline CDR1 WNHNN, CDR2 SYGVQD (reference sequence). Trimming pared 7 bases from V and 1 base from J, leaving 23 bases between. CDR3 length: 18 residues. CDR3 DNA sequence: TGCGCCAGCACCCTCCTCCGGGACGGCCTCGTGAGCAATCAGCCCCAGCATTTT. Encoded protein: CASTLLRDGLVSNQPQHF.

The chain uses TRBV5-1 and TRBJ1-1; no definite D call. This CDR3 is built from 13 residues. V lost 4 bases and J lost 5, with 12 bases in between. Per germline, CDR1 SGHRS and CDR2 YFSETQ. CDR3 amino acids: CASSQKGETEAFF. In DNA, the CDR3 is TGCGCCAGCAGCCAGAAGGGAGAAACTGAAGCTTTCTTT.

The chain is built from TRBV29-1 and TRBJ1-1, with D maybe TRBD1 (5 bases). V was pared by 3 bases and J by 7 bases, with 12 bases between. The CDR3 is made up of 12 amino acids. The germline V gene encodes CDR1 SQVTM and CDR2 ANQGSEA. The CDR3 nucleotides are TGCAGCGTTGATGGGGGAATAGGTGAAGCTTTCTTT. Translating it yields CSVDGGIGEAFF.

V is TRBV7-2 and J is TRBJ2-5; D perhaps matches TRBD2 (5 bases). The germline V gene has CDR1 SGHTA and CDR2 FQGNSA. V was shortened by 2 bases and J by 7 bases, with 17 bases between the two germline ends. This CDR3 has 15 amino acids. The CDR3 loop is CASSLTREGGRTQYF. The CDR3 DNA sequence: TGTGCCAGCAGCTTAACACGTGAGGGCGGAAGGACCCAGTACTTC.

This chain connects TRBV28 to TRBJ1-1; 11 positions match TRBD1. V lost 5 bases and J lost 1; bases outside the gene matches: 9. CDR1 and CDR2 from the germline V gene are MDHEN and SYDVKM. This CDR3 spans 17 amino acids. The CDR3 bases are TGTGCCAGCAGTCCCGGGGGGACAGGGGGTGCGAACACTGAAGCTTTCTTT. Its protein is CASSPGGTGGANTEAFF.

This chain connects TRBV28 to TRBJ1-2; 7 nucleotides align to TRBD1. V shed 9 bases and J 4 bases; nucleotides not matched to a gene: 11. Germline values: CDR1 MDHEN, CDR2 SYDVKM. This CDR3 is built from 14 residues. CDR3 in amino acids: CASRLPGQSYGYTF. CDR3 nucleotides: TGTGCCAGTAGATTACCGGGACAGAGCTATGGCTACACCTTC.

The J gene is TRBJ2-2, the V gene TRBV6-6, with TRBD2 matching 8 bases. The length of the CDR3 is 14 residues. Looked up from germline, CDR1 is MNHNY and CDR2 is SVGAGI (reference sequence). Trimming at V came to 11 bases and at J to 5 bases, leaving 10 bases not matched to a gene. Here the CDR3 reads CAAKERESTGELFF. The CDR3 coding sequence is TGTGCCGCAAAGGAGCGGGAGTCTACCGGGGAGCTGTTTTTT.

The J gene is TRBJ2-7, the V gene TRBV6-5, with 7 bases identical to TRBD1. Germline assignment: CDR1 MNHEY and CDR2 SVGAGI. After removal of 2 bases from V and 4 bases from J, the junction contained 8 bases not matched to a gene. The CDR3 consists of 15 residues. CDR3 sequence reads: CASSYDPGTVYEQYF. The DNA for the CDR3 is TGTGCCAGCAGTTACGACCCCGGGACAGTATACGAGCAGTACTTC.

J is TRBJ2-7 and V is TRBV11-1, with D unclear. The CDR3 runs 13 residues. Germline lookup yields CDR1 SGHAT and CDR2 FQDESV (reference sequence). V dropped 2 bases and J dropped 2 bases, with 7 bases sitting between them. CDR3 nucleotide sequence: TGTGCCAGCAGCTTAAGGTTGGCCTACGAGCAGTACTTC. Its protein is CASSLRLAYEQYF.

V usage is TRBV28 and J usage is TRBJ2-6; tentatively, D is TRBD1 or TRBD2 (5 bases each). This CDR3 has 16 amino acids. Deletions cut 11 bases from V and 0 bases from J, with 17 bases between. In germline, CDR1 is MDHEN, CDR2 SYDVKM. The CDR3 bases are TGTGCCGCCGACCGGGACGGAGACTCTGGGGCCAACGTCCTGACTTTC. Amino acids: CAADRDGDSGANVLTF. The full variable domain, completed using reference TRBV28 and TRBJ2-6, is DVKVTQSSRYLVKRTGEKVFLECVQDMDHENMFWYRQDPGLGLRLIYFSYDVKMKEKGDIPEGYSVSREKKERFSLILESASTNQTSMYLCAADRDGDSGANVLTFGAGSRLTVL.

Points on this clone: Other DNA sequences from this sample encode an identical CDR3 as well. The chain joins TRBV5-1 to TRBJ1-1; D is undetermined. Germline CDR1 reads SGHRS; CDR2 reads YFSETQ. The CDR3 has 13 residues. Trimming took 0 bases from V and 4 from J, leaving 7 bases between them. CDR3: CASSLASATEAFF. The CDR3 DNA is TGCGCCAGCAGCTTGGCCTCGGCCACTGAAGCTTTCTTT.

The V call is TRBV30, the J call TRBJ2-6, with TRBD2 matching 9 bases. Germline assignment: CDR1 GTSNPN and CDR2 SVGIG (reference sequence). V shed 1 base and J 2 bases; nucleotides not matched to a gene: 9. This CDR3 has 18 residues. For the CDR3, the DNA is TGTGCCTGGAGTGCTCTAGCGGGGCTGAGTCCTGGGGCCAACGTCCTGACTTTC. Encoded protein: CAWSALAGLSPGANVLTF.

Concerning this clone itself: At the DNA level, this CDR3 is encoded by other sequences in the same sample as well. V is TRBV5-6 and J is TRBJ2-5, with D perhaps matching TRBD1 (6 bases). Trimming took 0 bases from V and 1 from J, leaving 7 bases between them. The germline CDR1 and CDR2 sequences are SGHDT and YYEEEE. The CDR3 length is 14 residues. The CDR3 sequence is CASSLGGRQETQYF. In DNA, the CDR3 is TGTGCCAGCAGCTTGGGGGGGCGCCAAGAGACCCAGTACTTC.

The count of this clone is one. J is TRBJ2-3 and V is TRBV5-1, with 10 bases matching TRBD2. The CDR3 extends over 16 amino acids. Germline V gene sequence: CDR1 SGHRS, CDR2 YFSETQ. With V trimmed by 0 bases and J by 3 bases, 4 bases remained unmatched. CDR3: CASSLASGRATDTQYF. CDR3 nucleotide sequence: TGCGCCAGCAGCTTGGCTAGCGGGAGAGCGACAGATACGCAGTATTTT.

V is TRBV9 and J is TRBJ2-7, with no clear D. CDR3 length: 14 amino acids. The V end lost 3 bases, the J end lost 0 bases, and 10 bases lay between the germline ends. The germline CDR1 and CDR2 sequences are SGDLS and YYNGEE. The CDR3 region has the DNA TGTGCCAGCAGCGCCGAAGGGTTCTCCTACGAGCAGTACTTC. Protein product: CASSAEGFSYEQYF.

This sequence joins TRBV2 and TRBJ1-4; 7 positions agree with TRBD1. V trimming: 6 bases; J trimming: 3 bases; junction bases outside the gene matches: 4. Germline V gene lookup returns CDR1 SNHLY and CDR2 FYNNEI. The CDR3 extends over 14 amino acids. The CDR3 loop reads CASRRGGSNEKLFF. DNA for the CDR3: TGTGCCAGCAGGAGAGGGGGCTCTAATGAAAAACTGTTTTTT.

A word on this clone: The sample has other DNA sequences that encode this CDR3 too. The gene calls are TRBV6-1 and TRBJ2-7; 10 bases map to TRBD2. Germline V gene sequence: CDR1 MNHNS, CDR2 SASEGT. Trimming removed 6 bases from V and 2 bases from J; junction bases left unmatched: 1. The CDR3 is 13 amino acids. CDR3 loop: CASRLAGAYEQYF. CDR3 nucleotides: TGTGCCAGCAGGCTAGCGGGAGCCTACGAGCAGTACTTC.

CDR3 amino acids: CASSGTSGATDTQYF. In DNA, the CDR3 is TGTGCCAGCAGTGGGACTAGCGGGGCCACAGATACGCAGTATTTT. The chain has TRBV6-5 and TRBJ2-3; TRBD2 matches 13 bases. V shed 5 bases, J shed 2 bases, and the junction held 1 base outside the gene matches. The CDR3 contains 15 residues. Germline V CDR1 and CDR2: MNHEY, SVGAGI.

The CDR3 sequence: CATSATRLETQYF. CDR3 nucleotides: TGTGCCACCAGCGCTACTAGATTAGAGACCCAGTACTTC. The V call is TRBV15, the J call TRBJ2-5; a possible D gene is TRBD2 (5 bases). CDR3 length: 13 residues. Germline values: CDR1 LNHNV, CDR2 YYDKDF (reference sequence). The germline V and J ends were trimmed by 5 bases and 4 bases, with 11 bases remaining between them. The full variable domain, rest sourced from reference TRBV15 and TRBJ2-5, is DAMVIQNPRYQVTQFGKPVTLSCSQTLNHNVMYWYQQKSSQAPKLLFHYYDKDFNNEADTPDNFQSRRPNTSFCFLDIRSPGLGDTAMYLCATSATRLETQYFGPGTRLLVL.

As to this clone: Other DNA sequences in the sample encode the same CDR3. V is TRBV2 and J is TRBJ2-5; D uncertain. The CDR3 is 12 amino acids. V gave up 5 bases and J gave up 2 bases, with 6 bases separating them. Germline loops: CDR1 SNHLY, CDR2 FYNNEI. The CDR3 DNA sequence: TGTGCCAGCAGTCTAGTACAAGAGACCCAGTACTTC. It specifies CASSLVQETQYF. The full variable domain, in which reference TRBV2 and TRBJ2-5 provide the parts outside the CDR3, is EPEVTQTPSHQVTQMGQEVILRCVPISNHLYFYWYRQILGQKVEFLVSFYNNEISEKSEIFDDQFSVERPDGSNFTLKIRSTKLEDSAMYFCASSLVQETQYFGPGTRLLVL.

This rearrangement joins TRBV6-5 to TRBJ1-4; 12 bases line up with TRBD1. The CDR3 runs 14 residues. Germline assignment: CDR1 MNHEY and CDR2 SVGAGI. J was trimmed by 8 bases and V by 6 bases; bases with no gene match: 4. CDR3 protein: CASRGQGAGEKLFF. The CDR3 nucleotides read TGTGCCAGCAGGGGACAGGGGGCAGGCGAAAAACTGTTTTTT.